This entry describes one TCR beta chain. This entry comes from a study of CD8+ T cells in alopecia areata. Extracted RNA was reverse transcribed, and the resulting cDNA served as sequencing template. Using immunoSEQ multiplex PCR, the repertoire was profiled, and TCRdb retains in-frame clones only, with some absent. Altogether about 180,000 clones are present, about 72% being singletons, with the ten largest covering over 9.5%. This receptor was identified in a human donor with alopecia areata. Sample: CD8+ T cells sorted from blood, taken at week 0.

The DNA for the CDR3 is TGTGCCAGCAGCTTAGAGGCTAGCGGGGCGACAGATACGCAGTATTTT. This gives the protein CASSLEASGATDTQYF. The rearrangement links TRBV7-6 to TRBJ2-3; 9 positions match TRBD2. CDR3 length: 16 residues. Germline CDR1 reads SGHVS; CDR2 reads FNYEAQ. V was pared by 1 base and J by 3 bases, with 5 bases of the junction left unmatched.